This T cell receptor (beta chain) was identified in a study of cytomegalovirus exposure and HLA in healthy donors. Germline V lookup: CDR1 SGHDT, CDR2 YYEEEE. The CDR3 loop spans 16 amino acids. V was clipped by 3 bases and J by 0 bases, with 16 bases between them. Both 60 Vbeta primers and 13 Jbeta primers went into the PCR. Profiling relied on immunoSEQ multiplex PCR, and the TCRdb table lists in-frame clones only, not all of them. The sample carries more than 130,000 clones, around three quarters recorded once. The receptor's source is a man between 35 and 55 years old in good health and CMV-seropositive. Source material: PBMCs. The chain combines TRBV5-6 with TRBJ2-7; weak D call: TRBD2 (7 bases). The CDR3 spells CASSWGGLAASYEQYF. CDR3 nucleotides: TGTGCCAGCAGCTGGGGGGGCCTAGCGGCCTCCTACGAGCAGTACTTC.